This T cell receptor (beta chain) was found in a study of cytomegalovirus exposure and HLA in healthy donors. General observations from the study: Reportedly, cytomegalovirus status was diagnosed with high sensitivity and specificity. Across donors, sequencing depth was assumed by presence/absence analyses to be roughly uniform.

On this clone: Antigen: not known.

60 Vbeta and 13 Jbeta primers were used in PCR. Here immunoSEQ multiplex PCR was the method, and the copy in TCRdb shows in-frame clones only, minus some. Its listing shows approximately 100,000 clones. Specimen: PBMCs. This TCR came from a man aged 50-59 years in good health and CMV-seronegative.

The CDR3 sequence: CASSGQGRYILSTDTQYF. CDR3 nucleotides: TGTGCCAGCAGCGGCCAGGGAAGGTATATTCTGAGCACAGATACGCAGTATTTT. This chain links TRBV2 with TRBJ2-3; D might be TRBD1 (5 bases). V shed 6 bases and J shed 0 bases, with 22 bases lying between them. The CDR3 loop spans 18 amino acids. The V gene's germline CDR1 is SNHLY and CDR2 FYNNEI.